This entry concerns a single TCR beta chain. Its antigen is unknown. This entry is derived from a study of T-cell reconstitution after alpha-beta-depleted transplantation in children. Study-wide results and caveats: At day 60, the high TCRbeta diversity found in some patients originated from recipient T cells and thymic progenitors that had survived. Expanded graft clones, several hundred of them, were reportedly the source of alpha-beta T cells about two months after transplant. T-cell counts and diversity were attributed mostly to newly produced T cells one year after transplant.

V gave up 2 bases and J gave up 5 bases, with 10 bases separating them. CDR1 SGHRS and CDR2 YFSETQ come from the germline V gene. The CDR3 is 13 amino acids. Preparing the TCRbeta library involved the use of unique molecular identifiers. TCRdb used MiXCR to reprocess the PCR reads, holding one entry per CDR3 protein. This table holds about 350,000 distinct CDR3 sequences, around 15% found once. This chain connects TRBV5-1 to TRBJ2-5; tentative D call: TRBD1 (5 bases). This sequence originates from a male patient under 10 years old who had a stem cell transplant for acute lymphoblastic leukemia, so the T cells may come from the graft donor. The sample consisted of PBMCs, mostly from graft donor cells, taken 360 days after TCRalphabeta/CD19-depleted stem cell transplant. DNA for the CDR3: TGCGCCAGCAGCTTTCAGGGCAGGGAGACCCAGTACTTC. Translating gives CASSFQGRETQYF.